A selection of T cell receptor beta chains follows, all from one sample in a study of shared clonotypes between healthy human individuals. Only in-frame clones appear in the TCRdb table, and some are missing; sequencing was by immunoSEQ multiplex PCR. Counted here are 400,000 to 600,000 clones, nearly 80% occurring once; the ten biggest clones make up around an eighth. The sequenced sample was PBMCs. The receptors originated from a woman between 40 and 55 years old in good health. Some clones in this sample may be carry-over from other donors' samples. Both conserved end residues are part of each CDR3. The D gene is left open where the match is weak. Only part of the rows carry a size: once, few, many, or a class if the clone is expanded.

d_gene: .
abundance: .
v_gene: TRBV5-8
j_gene: TRBJ1-4
CDR3aa: CASSLGTGRLGEKLFF
CDR3nt: TGTGCCAGCAGCTTGGGTACGGGGCGGCTAGGTGAAAAACTGTTTTTT

d_gene: .
abundance: once
v_gene: TRBV5-1
j_gene: TRBJ2-5
CDR3aa: CASSLTGNQETQYF
CDR3nt: TGCGCCAGCAGCTTGACTGGAAACCAAGAGACCCAGTACTTC

d_gene: TRBD2
abundance: few
v_gene: TRBV6-4
j_gene: TRBJ2-1
CDR3aa: CASSDGLAGGNEQFF
CDR3nt: TGTGCCAGCAGTGACGGACTAGCGGGAGGCAATGAGCAGTTCTTC

d_gene: TRBD2
abundance: .
v_gene: TRBV4-2
j_gene: TRBJ2-1
CDR3aa: CASSQRGRAYNEQFF
CDR3nt: TGTGCCAGCAGCCAACGCGGGAGGGCCTACAATGAGCAGTTCTTC

d_gene: TRBD2
abundance: .
v_gene: TRBV5-1
j_gene: TRBJ2-3
CDR3aa: CASSLKVGRRTDTQYF
CDR3nt: TGCGCCAGCAGCTTGAAGGTCGGGAGGCGCACAGATACGCAGTATTTT

d_gene: .
abundance: once
v_gene: TRBV19
j_gene: TRBJ2-7
CDR3aa: CASRLQDRISYEQYF
CDR3nt: TGTGCCAGTAGACTACAAGACAGAATCTCCTACGAGCAGTACTTC

d_gene: TRBD2
abundance: .
v_gene: TRBV7-9
j_gene: TRBJ2-1
CDR3aa: CASSLGGGRGYEQFF
CDR3nt: TGTGCCAGCAGCTTAGGTGGCGGGAGGGGATATGAGCAGTTCTTC

d_gene: .
abundance: .
v_gene: TRBV30
j_gene: TRBJ1-5
CDR3aa: CAWSVPLPNQPQHF
CDR3nt: TGTGCCTGGAGTGTACCCCTTCCCAATCAGCCCCAGCATTTT

d_gene: .
abundance: .
v_gene: TRBV20-1
j_gene: TRBJ2-5
CDR3aa: CSAIVGETQYF
CDR3nt: TGCAGTGCTATTGTAGGAGAGACCCAGTACTTC

d_gene: TRBD2
abundance: .
v_gene: TRBV29-1
j_gene: TRBJ2-3
CDR3aa: CSAGLAGADTQYF
CDR3nt: TGCAGCGCCGGACTAGCGGGAGCGGATACGCAGTATTTT

d_gene: .
abundance: .
v_gene: TRBV7-2
j_gene: TRBJ2-1
CDR3aa: CASSLGTYNEQFF
CDR3nt: TGTGCCAGCAGCTTAGGAACCTACAATGAGCAGTTCTTC

d_gene: TRBD2
abundance: .
v_gene: TRBV7-9
j_gene: TRBJ2-7
CDR3aa: CASSPRGGDPSFEQYF
CDR3nt: TGTGCCAGCAGCCCTAGGGGAGGGGACCCGTCTTTCGAGCAGTACTTC

d_gene: .
abundance: .
v_gene: TRBV9
j_gene: TRBJ2-7
CDR3aa: CASSVGELEPWDEQYF
CDR3nt: TGTGCCAGCAGCGTAGGAGAACTAGAACCTTGGGACGAGCAGTACTTC

d_gene: TRBD2
abundance: .
v_gene: TRBV11-2
j_gene: TRBJ2-1
CDR3aa: CASSPRASGSSYNEQFF
CDR3nt: TGTGCCAGCAGCCCCCGGGCTAGCGGGAGCTCCTACAATGAGCAGTTCTTC